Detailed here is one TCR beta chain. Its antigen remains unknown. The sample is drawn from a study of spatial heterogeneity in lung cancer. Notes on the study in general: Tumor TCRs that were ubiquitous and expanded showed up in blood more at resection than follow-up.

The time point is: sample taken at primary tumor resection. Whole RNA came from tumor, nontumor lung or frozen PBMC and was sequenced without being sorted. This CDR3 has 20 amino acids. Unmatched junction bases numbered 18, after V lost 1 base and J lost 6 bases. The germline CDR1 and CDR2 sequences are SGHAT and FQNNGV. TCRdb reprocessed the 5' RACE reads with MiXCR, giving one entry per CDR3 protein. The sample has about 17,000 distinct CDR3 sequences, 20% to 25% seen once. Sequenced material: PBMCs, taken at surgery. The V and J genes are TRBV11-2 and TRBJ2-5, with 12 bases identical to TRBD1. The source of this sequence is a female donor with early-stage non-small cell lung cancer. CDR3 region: CASSLGLVGPGTGGAQTQYF. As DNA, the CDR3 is TGTGCCAGCAGCTTAGGGTTGGTGGGGCCCGGGACAGGGGGCGCGCAGACCCAGTACTTC.